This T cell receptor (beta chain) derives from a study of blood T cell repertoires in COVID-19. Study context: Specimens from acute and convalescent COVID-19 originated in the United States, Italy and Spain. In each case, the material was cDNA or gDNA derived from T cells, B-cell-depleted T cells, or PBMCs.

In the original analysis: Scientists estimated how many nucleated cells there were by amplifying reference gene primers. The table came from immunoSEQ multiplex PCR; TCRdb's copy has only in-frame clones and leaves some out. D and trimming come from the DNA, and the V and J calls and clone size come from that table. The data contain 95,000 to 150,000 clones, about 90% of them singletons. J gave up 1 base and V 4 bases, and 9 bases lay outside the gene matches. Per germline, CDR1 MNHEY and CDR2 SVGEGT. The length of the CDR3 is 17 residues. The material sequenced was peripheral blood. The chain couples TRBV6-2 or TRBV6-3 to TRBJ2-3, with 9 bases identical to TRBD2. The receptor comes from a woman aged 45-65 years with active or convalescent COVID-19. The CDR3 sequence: CASSFFQREVGTDTQYF. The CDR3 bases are TGTGCCAGCAGTTTCTTCCAGCGGGAGGTTGGCACAGATACGCAGTATTTT.